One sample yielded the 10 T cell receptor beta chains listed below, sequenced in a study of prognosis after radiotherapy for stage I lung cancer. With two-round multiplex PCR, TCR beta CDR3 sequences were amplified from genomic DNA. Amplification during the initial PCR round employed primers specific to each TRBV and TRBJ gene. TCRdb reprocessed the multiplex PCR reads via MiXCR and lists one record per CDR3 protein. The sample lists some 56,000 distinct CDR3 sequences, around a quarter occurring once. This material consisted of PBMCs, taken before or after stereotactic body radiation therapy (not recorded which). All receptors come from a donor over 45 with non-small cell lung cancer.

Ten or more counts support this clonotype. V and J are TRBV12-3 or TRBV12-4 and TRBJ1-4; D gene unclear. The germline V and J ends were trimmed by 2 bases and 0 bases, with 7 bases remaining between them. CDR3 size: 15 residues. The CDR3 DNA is TGTGCCAGCAGTTTACGGGATCCAACTAATGAAAAACTGTTTTTT. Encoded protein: CASSLRDPTNEKLFF.

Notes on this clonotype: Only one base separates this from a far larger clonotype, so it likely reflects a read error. The CDR3 DNA is TGTGCCATCAGTAACGCTGACTCTGGAAACACCATATATTTT. Encoded protein: CAISNADSGNTIYF. V gene TRBV6-1 combines with J gene TRBJ1-3; D remains unclear. Germline V CDR1 and CDR2: MNHNS, SASEGT. CDR3 length: 14 residues.

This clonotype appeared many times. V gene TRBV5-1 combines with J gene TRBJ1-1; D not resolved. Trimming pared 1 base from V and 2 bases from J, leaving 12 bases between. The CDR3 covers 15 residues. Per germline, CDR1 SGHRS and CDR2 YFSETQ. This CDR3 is CASSLSGKGNTEAFF. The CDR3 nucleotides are TGCGCCAGCAGCTTGTCGGGGAAGGGCAACACTGAAGCTTTCTTT.

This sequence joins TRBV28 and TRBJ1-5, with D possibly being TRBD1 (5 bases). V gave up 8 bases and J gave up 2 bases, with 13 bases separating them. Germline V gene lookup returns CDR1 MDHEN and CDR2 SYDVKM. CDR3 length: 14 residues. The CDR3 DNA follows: TGTGCCAGCCTTACGGGGCGGGGCAATCAGCCCCAGCATTTT. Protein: CASLTGRGNQPQHF.

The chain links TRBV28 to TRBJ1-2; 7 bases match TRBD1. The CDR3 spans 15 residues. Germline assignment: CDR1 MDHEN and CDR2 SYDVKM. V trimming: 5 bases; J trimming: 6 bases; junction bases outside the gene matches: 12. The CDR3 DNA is TGTGCCAGCAGTCAACCTTACGGGACAGTTGATGGCTACACCTTC. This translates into CASSQPYGTVDGYTF.

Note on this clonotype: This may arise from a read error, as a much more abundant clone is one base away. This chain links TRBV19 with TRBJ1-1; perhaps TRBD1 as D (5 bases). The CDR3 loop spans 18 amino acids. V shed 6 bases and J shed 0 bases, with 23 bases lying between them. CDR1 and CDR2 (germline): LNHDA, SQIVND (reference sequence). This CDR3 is CASRPWVFMGRLNTEAFF. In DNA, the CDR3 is TGTGCCAGTAGACCCTGGGTGTTCATGGGACGCTTGAACACTGAAGCTTTCTTT.

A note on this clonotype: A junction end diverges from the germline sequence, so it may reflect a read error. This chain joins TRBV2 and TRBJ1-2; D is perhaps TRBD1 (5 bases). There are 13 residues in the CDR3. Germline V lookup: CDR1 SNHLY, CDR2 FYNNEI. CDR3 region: CVSTPGINYGYTF. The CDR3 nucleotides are TGTGTCAGCACACCAGGGATCAACTATGGCTACACCTTC.

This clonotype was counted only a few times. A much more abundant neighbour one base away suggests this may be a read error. CDR3 sequence (DNA): TGCGCCAGCGGCCAAAGGGTCCCGGGTGGGGATACGCAGTATTTT. Translating gives CASGQRVPGGDTQYF. The rearrangement joins TRBV4-3 to TRBJ2-3; D remains unclear. The CDR3 is 15 residues long. Germline V gene data show CDR1 as LGHNA and CDR2 as YSLEER.

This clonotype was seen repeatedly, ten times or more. The CDR3 protein is CASSLYGMTEAFF. CDR3 sequence (DNA): TGTGCCAGCAGCCTTTATGGGATGACTGAAGCTTTCTTT. V is TRBV11-3 and J is TRBJ1-1; D is unresolved. Trimming took 5 bases from V and 5 from J, leaving 12 bases between them. Looked up from germline, CDR1 is SGHNT and CDR2 is YENEEA. The CDR3 covers 13 residues.

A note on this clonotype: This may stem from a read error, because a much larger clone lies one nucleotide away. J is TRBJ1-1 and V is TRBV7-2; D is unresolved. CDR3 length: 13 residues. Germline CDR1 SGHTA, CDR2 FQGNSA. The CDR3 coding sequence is TGTGCCAGCAGCTTAGGACATCTTTCTGAAGCTTTATTT. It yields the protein CASSLGHLSEALF.